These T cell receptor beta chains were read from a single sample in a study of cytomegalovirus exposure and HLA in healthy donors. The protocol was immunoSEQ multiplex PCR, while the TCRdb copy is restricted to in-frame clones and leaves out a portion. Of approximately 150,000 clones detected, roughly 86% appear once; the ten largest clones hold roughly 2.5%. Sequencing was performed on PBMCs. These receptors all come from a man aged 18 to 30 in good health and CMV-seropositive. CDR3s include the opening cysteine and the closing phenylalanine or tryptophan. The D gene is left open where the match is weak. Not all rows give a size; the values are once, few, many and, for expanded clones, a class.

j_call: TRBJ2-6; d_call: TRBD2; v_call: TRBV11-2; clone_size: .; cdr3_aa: CASSPREGGSYSGANVLTF; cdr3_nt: TGTGCCAGCAGCCCGAGGGAGGGCGGGTCCTACTCTGGGGCCAACGTCCTGACTTTC
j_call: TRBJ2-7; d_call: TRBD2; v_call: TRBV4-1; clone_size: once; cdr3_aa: CASSQDLGAGGSYYYEQYF; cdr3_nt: TGCGCCAGCAGCCAAGATCTCGGGGCGGGGGGTTCCTACTACTACGAGCAGTACTTC
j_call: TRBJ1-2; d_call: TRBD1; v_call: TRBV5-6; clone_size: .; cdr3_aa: CASSLQGAVGGYTF; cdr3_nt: TGTGCCAGCAGCCTACAGGGGGCGGTAGGTGGCTACACCTTC
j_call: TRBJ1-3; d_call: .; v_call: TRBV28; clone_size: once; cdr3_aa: CASKLSSGNTIYF; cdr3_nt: TGTGCCAGCAAACTTAGCTCTGGAAACACCATATATTTT
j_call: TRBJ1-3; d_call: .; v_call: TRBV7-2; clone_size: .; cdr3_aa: CASSLAIGQGSGNTIYF; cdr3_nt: TGTGCCAGCAGCTTAGCGATAGGGCAGGGCTCTGGAAACACCATATATTTT
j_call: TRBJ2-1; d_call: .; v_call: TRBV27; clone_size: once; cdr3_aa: CASSSNNEQFF; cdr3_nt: TGTGCCAGCAGTTCAAACAATGAGCAGTTCTTC
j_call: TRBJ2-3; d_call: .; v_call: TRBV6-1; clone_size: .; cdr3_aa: CASSDPLQSTDTQYF; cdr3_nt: TGTGCCAGCAGTGATCCCCTCCAGAGCACAGATACGCAGTATTTT
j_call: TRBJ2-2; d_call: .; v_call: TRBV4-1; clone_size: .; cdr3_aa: CASSRWAANTGELFF; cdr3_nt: TGCGCCAGCAGCCGGTGGGCAGCGAACACCGGGGAGCTGTTTTTT
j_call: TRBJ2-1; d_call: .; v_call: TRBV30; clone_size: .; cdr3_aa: CAWSGQNPEQFF; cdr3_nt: TGTGCCTGGAGTGGACAGAACCCTGAGCAGTTCTTC
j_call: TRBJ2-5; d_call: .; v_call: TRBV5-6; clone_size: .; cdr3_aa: CASSLRGQETQYF; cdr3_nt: TGTGCCAGCAGCTTGAGAGGGCAAGAGACCCAGTACTTC
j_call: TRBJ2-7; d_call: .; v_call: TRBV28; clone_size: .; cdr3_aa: CASIGGYEQYF; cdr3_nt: TGTGCCAGCATCGGGGGATACGAGCAGTACTTC
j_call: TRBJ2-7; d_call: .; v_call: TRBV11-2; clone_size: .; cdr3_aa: CASSLGHYYEQYF; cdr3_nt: TGTGCCAGCAGCCTGGGGCATTACTACGAGCAGTACTTC
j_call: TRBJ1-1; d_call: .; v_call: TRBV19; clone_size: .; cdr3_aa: CASSLGWAGLNTEAFF; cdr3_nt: TGTGCCAGTAGCTTAGGTTGGGCAGGCCTGAACACTGAAGCTTTCTTT
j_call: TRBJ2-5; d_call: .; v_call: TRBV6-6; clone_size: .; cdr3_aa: CASSYSRGKETQYF; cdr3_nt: TGTGCCAGCAGTTACTCGAGAGGGAAAGAGACCCAGTACTTC
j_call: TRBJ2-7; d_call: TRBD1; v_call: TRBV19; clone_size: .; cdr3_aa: CASSTGTGNYEQYF; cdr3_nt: TGTGCCAGTAGCACCGGGACAGGGAACTACGAGCAGTACTTC
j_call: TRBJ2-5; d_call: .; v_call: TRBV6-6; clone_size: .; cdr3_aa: CASLDAEETQYF; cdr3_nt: TGTGCCAGCCTGGATGCGGAAGAGACCCAGTACTTC
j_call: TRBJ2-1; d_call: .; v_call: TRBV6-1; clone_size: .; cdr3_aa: CASSERGAGVHNEQFF; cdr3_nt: TGTGCCAGCAGTGAACGGGGGGCAGGCGTCCACAATGAGCAGTTCTTC
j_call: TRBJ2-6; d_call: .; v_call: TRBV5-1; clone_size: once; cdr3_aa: CASSLREPGRSGANVLTF; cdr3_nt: TGCGCCAGCAGCTTGAGGGAGCCGGGTCGCTCTGGGGCCAACGTCCTGACTTTC
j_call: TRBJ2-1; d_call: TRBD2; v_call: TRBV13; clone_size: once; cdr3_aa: CASTHHSGATYNEQFF; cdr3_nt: TGTGCCAGCACTCACCATAGCGGGGCAACCTACAATGAGCAGTTCTTC
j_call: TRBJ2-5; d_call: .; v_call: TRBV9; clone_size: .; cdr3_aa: CASSQAAGETQYF; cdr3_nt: TGTGCCAGCAGCCAAGCCGCGGGAGAGACCCAGTACTTC
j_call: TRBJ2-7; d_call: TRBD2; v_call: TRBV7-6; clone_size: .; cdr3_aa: CASSLDLAGSSYEQYF; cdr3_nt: TGTGCCAGCAGCTTAGACCTAGCGGGGAGCTCCTACGAGCAGTACTTC
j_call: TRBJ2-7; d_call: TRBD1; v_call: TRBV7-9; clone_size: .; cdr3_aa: CASSPSGQGSSYF; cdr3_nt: TGTGCCAGCAGCCCCTCGGGACAGGGGTCGTCGTACTTC
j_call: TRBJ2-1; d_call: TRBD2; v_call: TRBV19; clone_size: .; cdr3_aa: CASSIWEGEQFF; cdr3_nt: TGTGCCAGTAGTATCTGGGAGGGTGAGCAGTTCTTC
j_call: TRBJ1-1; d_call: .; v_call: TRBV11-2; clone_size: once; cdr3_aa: CASTYPTGIGTEAFF; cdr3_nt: TGTGCCAGCACATACCCCACAGGGATCGGCACTGAAGCTTTCTTT
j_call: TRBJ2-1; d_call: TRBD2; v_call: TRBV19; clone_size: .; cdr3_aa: CASSIGRLAGVSNEQFF; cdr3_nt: TGTGCCAGTAGTATAGGTCGACTAGCGGGAGTATCCAATGAGCAGTTCTTC
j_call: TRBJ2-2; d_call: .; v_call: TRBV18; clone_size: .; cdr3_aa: CASSPGIRAGNTGELFF; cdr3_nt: TGTGCCAGCTCACCCGGAATCAGGGCAGGAAACACCGGGGAGCTGTTTTTT
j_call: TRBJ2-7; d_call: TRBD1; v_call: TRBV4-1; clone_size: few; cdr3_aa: CASSRTPGQATWEQYF; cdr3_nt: TGCGCCAGCAGCCGCACACCGGGACAGGCTACATGGGAGCAGTACTTC
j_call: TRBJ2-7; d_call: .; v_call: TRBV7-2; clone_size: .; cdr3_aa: CASSQNAGSYEQYF; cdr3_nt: TGTGCCAGCAGTCAAAATGCAGGGTCCTACGAGCAGTACTTC
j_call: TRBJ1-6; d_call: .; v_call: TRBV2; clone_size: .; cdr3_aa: CASSDRVRSPLHF; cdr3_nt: TGTGCCAGCAGTGACAGGGTTCGATCACCCCTCCACTTT
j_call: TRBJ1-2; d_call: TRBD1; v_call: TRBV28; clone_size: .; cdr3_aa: CASSLSGTGGYGYTF; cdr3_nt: TGTGCCAGCAGTCTCTCCGGGACAGGAGGCTATGGCTACACCTTC
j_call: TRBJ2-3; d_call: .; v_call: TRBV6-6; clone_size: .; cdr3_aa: CASSYSVEGDTQYF; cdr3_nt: TGTGCCAGCAGTTACTCGGTAGAGGGAGATACGCAGTATTTT
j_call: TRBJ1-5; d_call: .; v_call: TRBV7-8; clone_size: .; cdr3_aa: CASSLPHQPQHF; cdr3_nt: TGTGCCAGCAGCCTCCCTCATCAGCCCCAGCATTTT
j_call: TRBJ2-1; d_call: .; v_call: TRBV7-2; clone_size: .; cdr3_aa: CASSLARASAYNEQFF; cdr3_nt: TGTGCCAGCAGCTTAGCTAGGGCTAGCGCGTACAATGAGCAGTTCTTC
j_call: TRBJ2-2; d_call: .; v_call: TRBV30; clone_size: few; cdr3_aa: CAWSVRTNTGELFF; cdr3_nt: TGTGCCTGGAGTGTCAGGACGAACACCGGGGAGCTGTTTTTT
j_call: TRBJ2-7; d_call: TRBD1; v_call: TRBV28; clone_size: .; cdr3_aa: CASVQGAGYEQYF; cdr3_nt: TGTGCCAGCGTACAGGGGGCGGGGTACGAGCAGTACTTC
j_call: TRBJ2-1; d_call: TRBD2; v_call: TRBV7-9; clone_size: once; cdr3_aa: CASSISSSGGPYNEQFF; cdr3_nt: TGTGCCAGCAGCATCAGCTCTAGCGGGGGGCCATACAATGAGCAGTTCTTC
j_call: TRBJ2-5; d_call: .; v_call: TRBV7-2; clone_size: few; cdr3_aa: CASSLAGGGETQYF; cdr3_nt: TGTGCCAGCAGCTTAGCGGGTGGCGGAGAGACCCAGTACTTC
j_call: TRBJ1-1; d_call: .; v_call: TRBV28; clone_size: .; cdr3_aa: CASGGGVNGKAFF; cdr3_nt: TGTGCCAGCGGGGGAGGGGTGAACGGTAAAGCTTTCTTT
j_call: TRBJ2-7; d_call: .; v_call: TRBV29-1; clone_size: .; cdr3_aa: CSVAGGRERGHEQYF; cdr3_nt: TGCAGCGTTGCCGGGGGGCGGGAGCGGGGCCACGAGCAGTACTTC
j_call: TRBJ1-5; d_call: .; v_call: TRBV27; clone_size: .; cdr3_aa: CASSFSVGQPQHF; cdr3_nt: TGTGCCAGCAGTTTTTCGGTTGGTCAGCCCCAGCATTTT
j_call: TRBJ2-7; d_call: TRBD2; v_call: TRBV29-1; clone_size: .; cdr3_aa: CSVELAASYEQYF; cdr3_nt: TGCAGCGTTGAGCTAGCGGCCTCCTACGAGCAGTACTTC
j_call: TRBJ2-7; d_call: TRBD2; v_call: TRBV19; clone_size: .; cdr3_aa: CASSRGGDEQYF; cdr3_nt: TGTGCCAGTAGCCGGGGGGGAGACGAGCAGTACTTC
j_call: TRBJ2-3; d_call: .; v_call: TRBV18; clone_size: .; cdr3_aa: CASSPYSGSGTADTQYF; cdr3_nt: TGTGCCAGCTCACCCTATTCAGGGTCCGGTACAGCGGATACGCAGTATTTT
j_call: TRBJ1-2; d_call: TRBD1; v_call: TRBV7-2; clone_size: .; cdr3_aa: CASSLSGGTRYGYTF; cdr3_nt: TGTGCCAGCAGCTTATCAGGGGGGACTCGCTATGGCTACACCTTC
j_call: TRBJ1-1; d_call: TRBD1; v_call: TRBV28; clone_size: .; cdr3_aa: CASSGQGANTEAFF; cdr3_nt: TGTGCCAGCAGTGGTCAGGGGGCCAACACTGAAGCTTTCTTT
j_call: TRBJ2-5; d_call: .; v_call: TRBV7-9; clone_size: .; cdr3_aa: CASSKGSRGTPEETQYF; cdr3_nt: TGTGCCAGCAGCAAAGGCTCGAGGGGGACGCCTGAAGAGACCCAGTACTTC
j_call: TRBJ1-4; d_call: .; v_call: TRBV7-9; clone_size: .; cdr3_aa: CASSFGTGDLNNEKLFF; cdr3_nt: TGTGCCAGCAGCTTTGGCACCGGGGATCTTAATAATGAAAAACTGTTTTTT
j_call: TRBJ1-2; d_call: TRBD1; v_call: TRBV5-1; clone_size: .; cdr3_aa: CASSWTGVRIPEGYTF; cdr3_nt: TGCGCCAGCAGCTGGACAGGGGTGAGGATTCCGGAAGGCTACACCTTC
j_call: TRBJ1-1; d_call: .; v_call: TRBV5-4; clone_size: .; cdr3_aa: CASSLIRGGGEAFF; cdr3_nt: TGTGCCAGCAGCTTGATCCGCGGGGGCGGTGAAGCTTTCTTT
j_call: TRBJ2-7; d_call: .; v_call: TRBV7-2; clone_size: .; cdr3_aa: CASSSAQLYEQYF; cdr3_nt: TGTGCCAGCAGCTCCGCACAATTATACGAGCAGTACTTC
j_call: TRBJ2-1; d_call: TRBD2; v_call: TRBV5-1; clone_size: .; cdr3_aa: CASSLTSGREVEQFF; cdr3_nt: TGCGCCAGCAGCCTAACTAGCGGGAGGGAAGTGGAGCAGTTCTTC
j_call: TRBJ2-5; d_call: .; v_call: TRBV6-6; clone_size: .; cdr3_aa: CASSEAQETQYF; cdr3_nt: TGTGCCAGCTCAGAGGCGCAAGAGACCCAGTACTTC
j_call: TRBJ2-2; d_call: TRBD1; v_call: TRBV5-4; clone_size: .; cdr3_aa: CASSLRGTGNTGELFF; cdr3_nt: TGTGCCAGCAGCCTGCGAGGGACAGGGAACACCGGGGAGCTGTTTTTT
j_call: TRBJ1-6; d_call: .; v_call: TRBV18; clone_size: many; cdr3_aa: CASSPRISSYNSPLHF; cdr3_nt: TGTGCCAGCTCACCGAGGATAAGCTCCTATAATTCACCCCTCCACTTT
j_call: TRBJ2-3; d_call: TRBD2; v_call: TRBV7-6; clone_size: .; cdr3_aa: CASSLVGIAGGTDTQYF; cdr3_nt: TGTGCCAGCAGCTTAGTCGGAATAGCGGGGGGCACAGATACGCAGTATTTT